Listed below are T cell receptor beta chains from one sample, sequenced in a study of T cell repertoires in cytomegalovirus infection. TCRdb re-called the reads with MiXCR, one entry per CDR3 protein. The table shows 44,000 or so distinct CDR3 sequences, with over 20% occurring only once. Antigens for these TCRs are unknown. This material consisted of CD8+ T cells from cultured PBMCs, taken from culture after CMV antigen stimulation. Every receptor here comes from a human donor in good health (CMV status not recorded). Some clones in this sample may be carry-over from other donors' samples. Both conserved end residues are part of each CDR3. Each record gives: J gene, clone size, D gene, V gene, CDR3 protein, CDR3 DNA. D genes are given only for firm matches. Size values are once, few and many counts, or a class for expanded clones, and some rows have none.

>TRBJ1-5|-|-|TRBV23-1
CASSQWDPERDQPQHF
TGCGCCAGCAGTCAATGGGACCCTGAAAGGGATCAGCCCCAGCATTTT
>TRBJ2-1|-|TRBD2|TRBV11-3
CASSLSSSGEGFYNEQFF
TGTGCCAGCAGCTTATCCTCTAGCGGAGAAGGCTTCTACAATGAGCAGTTCTTC
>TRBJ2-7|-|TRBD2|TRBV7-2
CASRSQRGDSYEQYF
TGTGCCAGCAGATCCCAGCGGGGGGACTCCTACGAGCAGTACTTC
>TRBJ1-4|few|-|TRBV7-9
CASSSSRSSTNEKLFF
TGTGCCAGCAGCTCTTCCCGGTCGTCCACTAATGAAAAACTGTTTTTT
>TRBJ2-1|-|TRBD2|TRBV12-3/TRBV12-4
CASSTLTRGFLGTSRYNEQFF
TGTGCCAGCAGTACCCTTACCAGGGGATTTCTAGGGACTAGCAGGTACAATGAGCAGTTCTTC
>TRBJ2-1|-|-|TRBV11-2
CASSNHRENEQFF
TGTGCCAGCTCAAATCATAGGGAGAATGAGCAGTTCTTC
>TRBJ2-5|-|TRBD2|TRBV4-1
CASSQGGGLETQYF
TGCGCCAGCAGCCAAGGCGGGGGGCTCGAGACCCAGTACTTC
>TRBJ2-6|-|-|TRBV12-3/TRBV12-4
CASSFGGAAGANVLTF
TGTGCCAGCAGTTTCGGGGGTGCGGCTGGGGCCAACGTCCTGACTTTC
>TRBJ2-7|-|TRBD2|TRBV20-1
CSARTSGGTTLSYEQYF
TGCAGTGCTAGAACTAGCGGGGGGACGACCCTCTCCTACGAGCAGTACTTC
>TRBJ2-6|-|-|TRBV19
CASSISGISGANVLTF
TGTGCCAGTAGTATTAGTGGAATCTCTGGGGCCAACGTCCTGACTTTC
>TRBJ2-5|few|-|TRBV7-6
CASSLDGETQYF
TGTGCCAGCAGCTTAGACGGGGAGACCCAGTACTTC
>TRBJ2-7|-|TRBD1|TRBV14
CASSQGTGAYEQYF
TGTGCCAGCAGCCAAGGGACAGGGGCCTACGAGCAGTACTTC
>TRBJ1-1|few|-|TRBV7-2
CASSEGGLDEAFF
TGTGCCAGCAGCGAAGGGGGGCTAGATGAAGCTTTCTTT
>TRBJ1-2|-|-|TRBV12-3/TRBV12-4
CASSSLAGTFYGYTF
TGTGCCAGCAGTTCCCTCGCCGGGACATTCTATGGCTACACCTTC
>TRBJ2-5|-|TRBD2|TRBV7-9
CASSPWTSGRAETQYF
TGTGCCAGCAGCCCCTGGACTAGCGGGAGGGCGGAGACCCAGTACTTC
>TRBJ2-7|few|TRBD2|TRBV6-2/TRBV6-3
CASKTSGYEQYF
TGTGCCAGCAAGACTAGCGGCTACGAGCAGTACTTC
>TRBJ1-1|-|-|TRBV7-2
CASSSGFEAFF
TGTGCCAGCAGTTCAGGGTTCGAAGCTTTCTTT
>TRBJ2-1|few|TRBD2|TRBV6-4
CASSDRAGGYNEQFF
TGTGCCAGCAGTGACCGGGCGGGAGGGTACAATGAGCAGTTCTTC
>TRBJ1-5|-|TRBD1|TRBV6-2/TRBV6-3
CASSTGAGEYQPQHF
TGTGCCAGCAGTACAGGGGCCGGGGAGTATCAGCCCCAGCATTTT
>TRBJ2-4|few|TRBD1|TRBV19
CASSIVGTGLNIQYF
TGTGCCAGTAGTATAGTTGGGACAGGCTTAAACATTCAGTACTTC
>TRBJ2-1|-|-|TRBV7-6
CASSLTDEQFF
TGTGCCAGCAGCTTAACGGATGAGCAGTTCTTC
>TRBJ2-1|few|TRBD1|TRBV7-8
CASSETGDPTYNEQFF
TGTGCCAGCAGCGAAACAGGGGACCCAACCTACAATGAGCAGTTCTTC
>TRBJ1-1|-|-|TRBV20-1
CSATRDGRWTEAFF
TGCAGTGCTACCAGGGACGGTCGGTGGACTGAAGCTTTCTTT
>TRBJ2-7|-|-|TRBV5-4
CASSHPGAGEQYF
TGTGCCAGCAGCCACCCGGGGGCGGGCGAGCAGTACTTC
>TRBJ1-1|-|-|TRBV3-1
CASSPTGSFMNTEAFF
TGTGCCAGCAGCCCGACAGGTTCCTTCATGAACACTGAAGCTTTCTTT
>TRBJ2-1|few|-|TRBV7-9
CASSLANGEQFF
TGTGCCAGCAGCTTAGCTAACGGTGAGCAGTTCTTC
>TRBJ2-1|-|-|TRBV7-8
CASVGVIHNEQFF
TGTGCCAGCGTGGGGGTGATCCACAATGAGCAGTTCTTC
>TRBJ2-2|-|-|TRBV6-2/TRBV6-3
CASSPGSGELFF
TGTGCCAGCAGTCCCGGAAGCGGGGAGCTGTTTTTT
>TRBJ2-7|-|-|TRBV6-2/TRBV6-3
CPSPGSSSYEQYF
TGTCCAAGCCCGGGATCGAGCTCCTACGAGCAGTACTTC
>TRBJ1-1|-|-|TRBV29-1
CSVEEKGRMTEAFF
TGCAGCGTTGAAGAAAAGGGAAGGATGACTGAAGCTTTCTTT
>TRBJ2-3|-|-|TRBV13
CASSQTDSSTDTQYF
TGTGCCAGCAGCCAGACAGACTCTAGCACAGATACGCAGTATTTT
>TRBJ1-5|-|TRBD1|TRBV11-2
CASSLEDRGNQPQHF
TGTGCCAGCAGCTTAGAAGACAGGGGCAATCAGCCCCAGCATTTT
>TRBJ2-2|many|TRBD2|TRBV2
CASRASLAANTGELFF
TGTGCCAGCAGGGCTTCCCTAGCGGCGAACACCGGGGAGCTGTTTTTT
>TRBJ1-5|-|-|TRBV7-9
CASSFIYSNQPQHF
TGTGCCAGCAGCTTTATTTATAGCAATCAGCCCCAGCATTTT
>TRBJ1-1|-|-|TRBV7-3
CASSLTAGNTEAFF
TGTGCCAGCAGCTTAACGGCGGGGAACACTGAAGCTTTCTTT
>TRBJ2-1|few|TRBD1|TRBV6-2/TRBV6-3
CASSYNLRGDSEQFF
TGTGCCAGCAGTTACAATTTGAGAGGGGACAGTGAGCAGTTCTTC
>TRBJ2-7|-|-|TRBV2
CASSVHSYEQYF
TGTGCCAGCAGTGTACACAGTTACGAGCAGTACTTC
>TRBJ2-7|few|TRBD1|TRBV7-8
CATRQGMGEQYF
TGTGCCACCAGACAGGGGATGGGCGAGCAGTACTTC
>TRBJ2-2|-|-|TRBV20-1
CSARGKQVNTGELFF
TGCAGTGCTAGAGGGAAGCAGGTGAACACCGGGGAGCTGTTTTTT
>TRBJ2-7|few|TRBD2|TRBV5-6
CASSTTSGAYEQYF
TGTGCCAGCAGCACGACTAGCGGGGCCTACGAGCAGTACTTC
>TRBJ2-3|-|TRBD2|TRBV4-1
CASSLSGGGSDTQYF
TGCGCCAGCAGCTTAAGCGGGGGGGGCTCAGATACGCAGTATTTT
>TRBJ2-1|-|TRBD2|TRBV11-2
CASSPRLAVNNEQFF
TGTGCCAGCAGCCCCCGACTAGCGGTAAACAATGAGCAGTTCTTC
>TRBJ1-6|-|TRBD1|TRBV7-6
CASSPVTGGDSPLHF
TGTGCCAGCAGCCCCGTGACAGGGGGGGATTCACCCCTCCACTTT
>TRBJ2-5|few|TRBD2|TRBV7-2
CASSYIGLAKETQYF
TGTGCCAGCAGTTATATAGGACTAGCCAAAGAGACCCAGTACTTC
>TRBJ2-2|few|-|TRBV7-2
CASSELGTGELFF
TGTGCCAGCAGCGAGTTAGGGACCGGGGAGCTGTTTTTT
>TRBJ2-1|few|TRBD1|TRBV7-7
CASSFPDRGGEQFF
TGTGCCAGCAGCTTCCCGGACAGGGGCGGTGAGCAGTTCTTC
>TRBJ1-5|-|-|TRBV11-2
CASSLYGSNQPQHF
TGTGCCAGCAGCTTATACGGCAGCAATCAGCCCCAGCATTTT
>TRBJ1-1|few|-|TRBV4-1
CASSHKQGADTEAFF
TGCGCCAGCAGCCATAAACAGGGAGCGGACACTGAAGCTTTCTTT
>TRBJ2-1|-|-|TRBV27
CASSLHRNNEQFF
TGTGCCAGCAGTTTACACAGAAACAATGAGCAGTTCTTC
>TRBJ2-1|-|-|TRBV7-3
CASSLRGDLTGTMAHNEQFF
TGTGCCAGCAGCTTAAGGGGGGATTTAACCGGGACAATGGCCCACAATGAGCAGTTCTTC
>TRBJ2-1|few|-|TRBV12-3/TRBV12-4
CASFRDSSYNEQFF
TGTGCCAGCTTCAGAGACTCCTCCTACAATGAGCAGTTCTTC
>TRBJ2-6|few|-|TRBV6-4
CASSDTRSGANVLTF
TGTGCCAGCAGTGACACGCGCTCTGGGGCCAACGTCCTGACTTTC
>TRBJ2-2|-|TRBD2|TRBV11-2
CASSLGLAGGPTGELFF
TGTGCCAGCAGCTTAGGACTAGCGGGAGGGCCCACCGGGGAGCTGTTTTTT
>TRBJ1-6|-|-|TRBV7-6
CASSAGQDNSPLHF
TGTGCCAGCAGCGCCGGACAAGATAATTCACCCCTCCACTTT
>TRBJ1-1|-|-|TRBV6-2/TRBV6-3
CASNDPPGTEAFF
TGTGCCAGCAACGACCCCCCGGGCACTGAAGCTTTCTTT